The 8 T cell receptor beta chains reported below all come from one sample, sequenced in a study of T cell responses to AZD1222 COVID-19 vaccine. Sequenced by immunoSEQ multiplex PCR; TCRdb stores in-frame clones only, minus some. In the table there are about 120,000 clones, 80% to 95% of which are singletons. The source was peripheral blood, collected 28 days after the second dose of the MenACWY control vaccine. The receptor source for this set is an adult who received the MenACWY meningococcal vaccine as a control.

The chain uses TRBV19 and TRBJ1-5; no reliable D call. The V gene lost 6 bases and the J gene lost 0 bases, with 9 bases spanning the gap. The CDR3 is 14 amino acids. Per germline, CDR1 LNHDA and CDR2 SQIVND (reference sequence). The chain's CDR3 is CASRNPYSNQPQHF. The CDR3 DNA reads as TGTGCCAGTAGGAATCCTTATAGCAATCAGCCCCAGCATTTT.

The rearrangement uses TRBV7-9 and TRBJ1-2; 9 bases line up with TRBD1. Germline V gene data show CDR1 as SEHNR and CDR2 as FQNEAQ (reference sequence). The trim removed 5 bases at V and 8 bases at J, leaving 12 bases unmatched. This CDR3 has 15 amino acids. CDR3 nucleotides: TGTGCCAGCAGCGTCTCCGGGACAGGGTTAGGCGGCTACACCTTC. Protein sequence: CASSVSGTGLGGYTF.

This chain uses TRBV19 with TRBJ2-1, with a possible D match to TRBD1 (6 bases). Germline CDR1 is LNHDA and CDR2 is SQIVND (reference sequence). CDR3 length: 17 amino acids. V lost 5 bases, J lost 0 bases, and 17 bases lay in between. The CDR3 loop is CASSRLPQGNSYNEQFF. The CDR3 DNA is TGTGCCAGTAGTCGACTTCCCCAGGGGAACTCCTACAATGAGCAGTTCTTC.

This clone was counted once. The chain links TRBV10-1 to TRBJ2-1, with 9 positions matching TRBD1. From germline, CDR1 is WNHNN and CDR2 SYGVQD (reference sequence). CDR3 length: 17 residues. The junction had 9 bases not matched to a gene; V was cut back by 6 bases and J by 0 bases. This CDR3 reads CASSDTGGRGSYNEQFF. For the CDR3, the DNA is TGCGCCAGCAGCGACACAGGGGGCCGGGGCTCCTACAATGAGCAGTTCTTC.

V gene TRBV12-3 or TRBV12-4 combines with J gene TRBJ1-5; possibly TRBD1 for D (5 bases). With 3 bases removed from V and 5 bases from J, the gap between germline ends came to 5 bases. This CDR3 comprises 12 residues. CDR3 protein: CASSLGDQPQHF. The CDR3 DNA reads TGTGCCAGCAGTTTGGGGGATCAGCCCCAGCATTTT.

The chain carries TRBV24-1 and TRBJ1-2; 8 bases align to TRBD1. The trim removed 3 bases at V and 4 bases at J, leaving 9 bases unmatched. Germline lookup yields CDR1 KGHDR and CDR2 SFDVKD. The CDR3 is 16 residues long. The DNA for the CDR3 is TGTGCCACCAGTGATCCACGGACAGGGCCTACCTATGGCTACACCTTC. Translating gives CATSDPRTGPTYGYTF.

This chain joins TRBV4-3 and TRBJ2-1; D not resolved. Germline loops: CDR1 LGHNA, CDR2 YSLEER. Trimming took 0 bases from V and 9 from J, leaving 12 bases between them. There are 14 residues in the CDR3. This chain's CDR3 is CASSQDSAQREQFF. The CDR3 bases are TGCGCCAGCAGCCAAGATAGTGCACAACGTGAGCAGTTCTTC.

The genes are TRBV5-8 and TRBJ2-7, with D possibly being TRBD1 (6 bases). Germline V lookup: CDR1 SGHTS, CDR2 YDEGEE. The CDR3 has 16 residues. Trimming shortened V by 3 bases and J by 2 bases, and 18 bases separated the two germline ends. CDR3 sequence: CASSSAGQRHPYEQYV. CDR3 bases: TGTGCCAGCAGCTCGGCCGGACAGCGCCACCCCTACGAGCAGTACGTC.